A single sample is the source of the 2 T cell receptor beta chains below, sequenced in a study of tumor-infiltrating lymphocytes in primary liver carcinoma. Starting material of roughly 0.45 ug total RNA yielded TCR beta cDNA via a constant-region primer. Generation of the TCR beta libraries relied on three nested multiplex PCR rounds using slightly modified ARM-PCR. The opening two PCR rounds, approximately 10 cycles each, paired TRBV1-TRBV30 forward primers with a C-beta reverse primer. TCRdb independently ran MiXCR on the multiplex PCR reads; one entry per CDR3 protein. The data show 250,000 to 350,000 distinct CDR3 sequences, nearly 60% seen once. Unsorted whole blood supplied the RNA, and germline DNA was extracted too. Sequences were obtained from peripheral blood. All receptors come from a woman aged 25-40 years with primary liver carcinoma and hepatitis B virus infection.

A word on this clonotype: An end of the junction differs from the germline gene, which may be a read error. This rearrangement joins TRBV7-9 to TRBJ2-5, with D possibly TRBD1 on 6 matching bases. The CDR3 covers 14 residues. Germline V gives CDR1 SEHNR, CDR2 FQNEAQ (reference sequence). The CDR3 coding sequence is TGTGCCAGCTGCTTAAGGACAGCCCAAGAGACCCAGTACTTC. It specifies CASCLRTAQETQYF.

This clonotype is a singleton in its sample. Sequence at one end of the junction differs from germline and may be a read error. This chain uses TRBV4-2 with TRBJ1-2; the D gene is possibly TRBD1 (5 bases). Germline V gives CDR1 LGHNA, CDR2 YNFKEQ. This CDR3 is built from 15 residues. The CDR3 DNA reads TGTACCAGCAGCCCCGCCCATGGGGCCGACTATGGCTACACCTTC. It is translated as CTSSPAHGADYGYTF.